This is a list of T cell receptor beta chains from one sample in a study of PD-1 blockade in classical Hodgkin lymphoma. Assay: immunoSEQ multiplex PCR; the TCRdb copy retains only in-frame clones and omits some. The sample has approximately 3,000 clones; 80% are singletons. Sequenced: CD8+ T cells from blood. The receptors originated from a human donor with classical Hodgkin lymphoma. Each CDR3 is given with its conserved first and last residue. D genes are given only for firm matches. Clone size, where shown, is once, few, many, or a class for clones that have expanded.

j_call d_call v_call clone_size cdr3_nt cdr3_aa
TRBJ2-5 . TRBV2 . TGTGCCAGCAGTGAACAGGTCATTCAAGAGACCCAGTACTTC CASSEQVIQETQYF
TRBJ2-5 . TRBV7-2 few TGTGCCAGCAGCGAATTACAGGGATTGGAGACCCAGTACTTC CASSELQGLETQYF
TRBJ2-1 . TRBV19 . TGTGCCAGTAGTACCGGCTATGCGGATGAGCAGTTCTTC CASSTGYADEQFF
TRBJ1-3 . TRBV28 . TGTGCCAGCAGTTTGGGAAGCTACTCTGGAAACACCATATATTTT CASSLGSYSGNTIYF
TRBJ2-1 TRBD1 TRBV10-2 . TGCGCCAGCAGTGAGCTCTGGGGGACAGGGGTGCACAATGAGCAGTTCTTC CASSELWGTGVHNEQFF
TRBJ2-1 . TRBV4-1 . TGCGCCAGCAGCCAATCGGAGTGGTCCTACAATGAGCAGTTCTTC CASSQSEWSYNEQFF
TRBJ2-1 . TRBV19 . TGTGCCAGTAGGGAGTACAATGAGCAGTTCTTC CASREYNEQFF
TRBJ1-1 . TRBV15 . TGTGCCACCAGCAGAGATCTGGGCACTGAAGCTTTCTTT CATSRDLGTEAFF
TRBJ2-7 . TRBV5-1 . TGCGCCAGCAGCTGGTCTGGGTACGAGCAGTACTTC CASSWSGYEQYF
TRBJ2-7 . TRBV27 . TGTGCCAGCAGCCTTGGATGGGGGTCCTACGAGCAGTACTTC CASSLGWGSYEQYF
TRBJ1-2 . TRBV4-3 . TGCGCCAGCAGCCAAGATTTACAGGGATTGGAAGGCTACACCTTC CASSQDLQGLEGYTF
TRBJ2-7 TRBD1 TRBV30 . TGTGCCTGGAGTGTACAGGGGGCCGGGTACGAGCAGTACTTC CAWSVQGAGYEQYF
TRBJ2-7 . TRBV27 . TGTGCCAGCAGGGGACAAGACCGTTCCTACGAGCAGTACTTC CASRGQDRSYEQYF
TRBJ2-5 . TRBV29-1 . TGCAGCGTTGAAGATCCGAACATGAGTAGGACCCAGTACTTC CSVEDPNMSRTQYF
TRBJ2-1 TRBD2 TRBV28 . TGTGCCAGCAGTTTGGCGGGAGGAGCTTTAACGAATGAGCAGTTCTTC CASSLAGGALTNEQFF
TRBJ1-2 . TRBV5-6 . TGTGCCAGCAGCTTGGGGAGAAACTATGGCTACACCTTC CASSLGRNYGYTF
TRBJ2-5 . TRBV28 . TGTGCCAGCAGTTTAGGAGGGTATGGGGAGACCCAGTACTTC CASSLGGYGETQYF
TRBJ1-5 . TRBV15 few TGTGCCACCAGCAGAGATTTAAATCAGCCCCAGCATTTT CATSRDLNQPQHF
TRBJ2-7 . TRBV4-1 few TGCGCCAGCAGCCAAGACTACGGGGGCCACCAGTACTTC CASSQDYGGHQYF
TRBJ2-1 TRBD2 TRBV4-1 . TGCGCCAGCAGCCAAACGGGAGGTGAGCAGTTCTTC CASSQTGGEQFF
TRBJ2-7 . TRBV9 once TGTGCCAGCAGCGTCGTTGAGGGGGGGGAGCAGTACTTC CASSVVEGGEQYF
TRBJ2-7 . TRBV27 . TGTGCCAGCAGTTTACACTGGAGCTCCTACGAGCAGTACTTC CASSLHWSSYEQYF
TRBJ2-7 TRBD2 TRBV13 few TGTGCCAGCAGCTCCCGGACTAGCCTCTACGAGCAGTACTTC CASSSRTSLYEQYF
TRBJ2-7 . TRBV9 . TGTGCCAGCAGCGTAGAGGGGGAGATGGGCTACGAGCAGTACTTC CASSVEGEMGYEQYF
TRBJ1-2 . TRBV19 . TGTGCCAGTAGGCTGAGGGAAGACTATGGCTACACCTTC CASRLREDYGYTF
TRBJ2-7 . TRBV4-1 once TGCGCCAGCAGCCAAGATGGCCCTCCGGCTAGCAGTTACGAGCAGTACTTC CASSQDGPPASSYEQYF
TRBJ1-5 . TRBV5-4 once TGTGCCAGCAGCCTAAGCCATGTGGTCAATCAGCCCCAGCATTTT CASSLSHVVNQPQHF
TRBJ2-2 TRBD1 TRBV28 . TGTGCCAGCTCCCCAACAGGGGCTCCGGACACCGGGGAGCTGTTTTTT CASSPTGAPDTGELFF
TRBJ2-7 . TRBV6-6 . TGTGCCAGCAGTCCCGAGTTCGACAGCTACGAGCAGTACTTC CASSPEFDSYEQYF
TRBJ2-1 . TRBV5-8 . TGTGCCAGCTCGGGGGGAGGGGGCCACAATGAGCAGTTCTTC CASSGGGGHNEQFF
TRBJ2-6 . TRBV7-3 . TGTGCCAGCAGCTTAATGGGGGCTGGGGCCAACGTCCTGACTTTC CASSLMGAGANVLTF
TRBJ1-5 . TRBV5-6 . TGTGCCAGCAGTTTTCTGGGTGGGGCGGGGAATCAGCCCCAGCATTTT CASSFLGGAGNQPQHF
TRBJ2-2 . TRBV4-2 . TGTGCCAGCAGCCAAGCGTGGCAGACGAACACCGGGGAGCTGTTTTTT CASSQAWQTNTGELFF
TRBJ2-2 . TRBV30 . TGTGCCTGGAGTGGGGTTCTGTCCACCGGGGAGCTGTTTTTT CAWSGVLSTGELFF
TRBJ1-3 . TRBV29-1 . TGCAGCGTTGTCACGAGTTTCTCTGGAAACACCATATATTTT CSVVTSFSGNTIYF
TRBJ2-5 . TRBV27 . TGTGCCAGCAGTCCATTTCAGGGATCCCAAGAGACCCAGTACTTC CASSPFQGSQETQYF
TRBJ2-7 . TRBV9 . TGTGCCAGCAGCGTAGAAGGGCAGGGTGTATACGAGCAGTACTTC CASSVEGQGVYEQYF
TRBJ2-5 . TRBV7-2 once TGTGCCAGCAGCTTAATTCGGACCTGGCTACAAGAGACCCAGTACTTC CASSLIRTWLQETQYF
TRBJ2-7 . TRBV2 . TGTGCCAGTCGTAAGGACGGCTACGAGCAGTACTTC CASRKDGYEQYF
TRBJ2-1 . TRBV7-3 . TGTGCCAGCAGCTTAGAGGGCGTCCCTTACAATGAGCAGTTCTTC CASSLEGVPYNEQFF
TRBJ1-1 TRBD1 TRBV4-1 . TGCGCCAGCAGCCAAGGTAGACAGGGGTATGAAGCTTTCTTT CASSQGRQGYEAFF
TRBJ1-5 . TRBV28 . TGTGCCACCAAAGTCGGGTGGGACACCGATCAGCCCCAGCATTTT CATKVGWDTDQPQHF
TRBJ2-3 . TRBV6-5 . TGTGCCAGCAGTTACGGGCGGGTCCCAGACGATACGCAGTATTTT CASSYGRVPDDTQYF
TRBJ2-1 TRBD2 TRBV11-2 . TGTGCCAGCAGCTTAGGATCAGCGGGAGGGGCCTACAATGAGCAGTTCTTC CASSLGSAGGAYNEQFF
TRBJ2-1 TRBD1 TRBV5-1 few TGCGCCAGCAGCTTGGGACAGGGGGCGAATAATGAGCAGTTCTTC CASSLGQGANNEQFF
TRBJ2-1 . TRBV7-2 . TGTGCCAGCAGCTACCCGGGGGCAACCCACAATGAGCAGTTCTTC CASSYPGATHNEQFF
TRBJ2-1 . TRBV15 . TGTGCCACCAGCAGGACCCTATCCTACAATGAGCAGTTCTTC CATSRTLSYNEQFF
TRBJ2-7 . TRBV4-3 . TGCGCCAGCAGCCAAGATGGGGGTCTAGGCTCCTACGAGCAGTACTTC CASSQDGGLGSYEQYF
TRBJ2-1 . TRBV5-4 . TGTGCCAGCAGCGGCGACAGTTACAATGAGCAGTTCTTC CASSGDSYNEQFF
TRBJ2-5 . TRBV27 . TGTGCCAGCAGTTTATCTCCCGGTCTTCAAGAGACCCAGTACTTC CASSLSPGLQETQYF
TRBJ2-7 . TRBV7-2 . TGTGCCAGCAGCTTAGGACCCTCCTACGAGCAGTACTTC CASSLGPSYEQYF
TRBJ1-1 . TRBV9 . TGTGCCAGCAGCGGAAGCAGGGGATCGAACACTGAAGCTTTCTTT CASSGSRGSNTEAFF
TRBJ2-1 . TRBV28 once TGTGCCAGCAGTTTAGCGACCAATGAGCAGTTCTTC CASSLATNEQFF
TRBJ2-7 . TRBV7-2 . TGTGCCAGCAGCCAGGTGCTAGGCAGCTACGAGCAGTACTTC CASSQVLGSYEQYF